This record looks at one TCR beta chain sequence and its context. Repertoires were generated with immunoSEQ multiplex PCR, while TCRdb's copy carries only in-frame clones and drops some. The table includes around 110,000 clones, around 93% detected once. The data were taken from a study of OX40 agonist ivuxolimab in advanced cancers. The clonotype was recovered from an adult with an advanced solid tumor such as melanoma, head and neck, liver or kidney cancer. The source was CD4+ or CD8+ T cells sorted from blood, collected in a trial of the OX40 agonist ivuxolimab.

CDR3 DNA: TGTGCCAGCTCACCTCAGGTAGCGGGAGGACCCGGGGAGCTGTTTTTT. It codes for CASSPQVAGGPGELFF. V and J are TRBV18 and TRBJ2-2; TRBD2 aligns across 10 bases. The CDR3 runs to 16 residues. V lost 3 bases to trimming and J lost 6 bases; unmatched junction nucleotides: 7. Germline assignment: CDR1 KGHSH and CDR2 LQKENI.